This T cell receptor beta chain was captured in a study of T cell responses to AZD1222 COVID-19 vaccine (dated by TCRdb to the early 2020s). Regarding the study in general: Because spike-specific TCR depth and breadth did not differ between the two schedules, AZD1222 recipients who got a second dose at roughly 4 weeks were pooled with those who got a second dose at roughly 12 weeks. A total of more than 230 trial participants underwent TCR sequencing, of whom 207 had received two doses of AZD1222 and around 25 had received two doses of the MenACWY control vaccine. Trial participants were enrolled into age subgroups of 18-55, 56-69 and 70-plus years, which contained about 150, 28 and 57 TCR-sequenced participants, respectively. Findings and caveats that apply to the study as a whole: Epitopes outside the regions mutated in the B.1.351 and B.1.1.7 variants were reportedly recognized by nearly half of the unique spike-specific TCRs. Conclusions about previously exposed vaccinees were limited because only six or seven AZD1222 recipients were SARS-CoV-2 seropositive at baseline. After two AZD1222 doses, spike-specific TCR breadth and depth were significantly higher than at day 0 and than in MenACWY recipients. No day 14 peak-response samples were available, so repertoires were characterized only after the peak T cell response. Vaccine-associated CD4 TCRs spanned the whole spike protein, with dominant responses in regions 160-218 and 743-854. Participants were mostly white British and included more females than males, and it was suggested by the authors that clonal diversity may have been underestimated. In the small 56-69-year group, the increase in depth fell short of significance, most likely because of low power.

The label giving this sample's time point can be read as: baseline before first vaccination. The vaccinee samples were drawn from two UK trials, COV001 and COV002, one of which was a single-blind randomized controlled phase 2/3 trial testing AZD1222 (ChAdOx1 nCoV-19) in healthy adults. For TCRbeta chain sequencing, PBMC samples were collected from trial participants at day 0 and at day 28 after the second dose. The CDR3 regions of human TCRbeta chains were analyzed by immunosequencing. In the authors' own workflow: Repertoire TCRs were checked for matches against a reference library of SARS-CoV-2-specific TCRs that had been generated using the MIRA antigen-specificity platform. Breadth meant the fraction of unique TCRs that were SARS-CoV-2-associated, whereas depth meant the fraction of total T cells that were SARS-CoV-2-associated. Using the MIRA data, every spike-specific TCR was mapped to the spike region that the TCR reacted to and assigned to either a CD4 or a CD8 class. Log10-transformed breadth and depth values were compared by one-way ANOVA with Sidak's multiple comparisons tests. Sourced from immuneACCESS, this table was stored by TCRdb with only in-frame sequences that have V and J called. A share of the clones is absent; for the studies checked, an unresolved V gene accounts for under half, and the remainder has no known explanation. V, J and clone size are taken as reported in that table, and D and trimming were inferred from the DNA itself. The sample has 200,000 or so clones on record, approximately 92% of them singletons. About 10% of the sample is taken by the ten largest.

About this clone: No antigen is known for it. No quality values exist for individual bases; no much larger clone is one base distant.

Based on the germline V gene, the CDR1 and CDR2 sequences are SGDLS and YYNGEE. Counted from cysteine to phenylalanine, this CDR3 has 18 amino acids. Of the read, only the CDR3 DNA is kept; its 54 bases are in frame from base 1. Germline trimming amounts to 3 bases on V and 2 bases on J, with 15 as the count of junction bases outside the gene matches. The TCR originated in an adult in good health. The V and J segments used are TRBV9 and TRBJ2-5; TRBD2 lines up with 8 middle nucleotides. The sequencing here drew on peripheral blood, taken on day 0 of AZD1222 vaccination. The DNA sequence follows: TGTGCCAGCAGCGCCCCTTTGTCGGGCGGGGGGACGCAAGAGACCCAGTACTTC. It encodes CASSAPLSGGGTQETQYF.